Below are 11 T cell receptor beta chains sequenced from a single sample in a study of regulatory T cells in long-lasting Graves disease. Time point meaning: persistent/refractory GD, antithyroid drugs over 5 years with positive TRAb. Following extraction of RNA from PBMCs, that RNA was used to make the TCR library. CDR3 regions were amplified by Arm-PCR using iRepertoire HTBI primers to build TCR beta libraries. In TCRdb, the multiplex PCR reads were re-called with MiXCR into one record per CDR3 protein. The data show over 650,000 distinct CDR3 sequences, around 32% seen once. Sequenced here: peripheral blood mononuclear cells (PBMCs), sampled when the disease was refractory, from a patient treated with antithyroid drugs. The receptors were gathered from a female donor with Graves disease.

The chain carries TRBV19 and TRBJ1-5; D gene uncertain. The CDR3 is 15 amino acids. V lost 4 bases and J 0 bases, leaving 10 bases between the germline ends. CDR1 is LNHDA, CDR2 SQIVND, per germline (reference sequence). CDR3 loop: CASSTTTYSNQPQHF. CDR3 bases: TGTGCCAGTAGTACAACAACCTATAGCAATCAGCCCCAGCATTTT.

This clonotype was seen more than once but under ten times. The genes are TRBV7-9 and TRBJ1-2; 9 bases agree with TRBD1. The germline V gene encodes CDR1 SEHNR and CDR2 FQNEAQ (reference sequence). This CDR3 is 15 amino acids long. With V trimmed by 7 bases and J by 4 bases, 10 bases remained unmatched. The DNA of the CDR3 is TGTGCCAGCATCTACCTGGGACAGGGAGGCTATGGCTACACCTTC. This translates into CASIYLGQGGYGYTF.

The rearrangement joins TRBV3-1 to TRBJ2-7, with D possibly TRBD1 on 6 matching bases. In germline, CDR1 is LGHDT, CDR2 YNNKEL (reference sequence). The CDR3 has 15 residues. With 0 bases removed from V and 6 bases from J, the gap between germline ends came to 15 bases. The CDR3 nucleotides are TGTGCCAGCAGCCAAGAGGGCCAGGGGTCGGGCGAGCAGTACTTC. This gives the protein CASSQEGQGSGEQYF.

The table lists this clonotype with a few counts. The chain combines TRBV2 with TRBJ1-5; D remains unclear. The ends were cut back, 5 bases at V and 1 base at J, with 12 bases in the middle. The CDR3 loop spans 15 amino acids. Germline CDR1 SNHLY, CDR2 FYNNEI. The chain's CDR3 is CASSNLGGSNQPQHF. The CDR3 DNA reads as TGTGCCAGCAGTAACTTGGGAGGAAGCAATCAGCCCCAGCATTTT. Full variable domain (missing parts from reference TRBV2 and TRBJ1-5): EPEVTQTPSHQVTQMGQEVILRCVPISNHLYFYWYRQILGQKVEFLVSFYNNEISEKSEIFDDQFSVERPDGSNFTLKIRSTKLEDSAMYFCASSNLGGSNQPQHFGDGTRLSIL.

CDR3 sequence reads: CASSDTGTGKNQPQHF. The CDR3 coding sequence is TGTGCCAGCAGCGATACCGGGACAGGGAAAAATCAGCCCCAGCATTTT. J is TRBJ1-5 and V is TRBV2; the match to TRBD1 covers 9 bases. The CDR3 extends over 16 amino acids. Trimming cost V 6 bases and J 4 bases; bases outside gene matches: 10. Per germline, CDR1 SNHLY and CDR2 FYNNEI. Based on the CDR3 plus reference TRBV2 and TRBJ1-5, the full variable domain is EPEVTQTPSHQVTQMGQEVILRCVPISNHLYFYWYRQILGQKVEFLVSFYNNEISEKSEIFDDQFSVERPDGSNFTLKIRSTKLEDSAMYFCASSDTGTGKNQPQHFGDGTRLSIL.

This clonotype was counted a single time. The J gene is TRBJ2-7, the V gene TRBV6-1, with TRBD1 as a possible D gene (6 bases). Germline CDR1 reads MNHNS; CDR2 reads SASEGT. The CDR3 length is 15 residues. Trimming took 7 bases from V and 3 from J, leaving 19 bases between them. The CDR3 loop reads CASTPLGGGGYEQYF. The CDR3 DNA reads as TGTGCCAGCACCCCCTTAGGGGGTGGAGGCTACGAGCAGTACTTC.

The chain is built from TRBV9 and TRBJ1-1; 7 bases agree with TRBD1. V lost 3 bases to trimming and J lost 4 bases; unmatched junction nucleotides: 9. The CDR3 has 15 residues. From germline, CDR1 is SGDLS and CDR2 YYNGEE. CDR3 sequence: CASSGYRGGGTEAFF. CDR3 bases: TGTGCCAGCAGCGGATACAGGGGTGGGGGCACTGAAGCTTTCTTT.

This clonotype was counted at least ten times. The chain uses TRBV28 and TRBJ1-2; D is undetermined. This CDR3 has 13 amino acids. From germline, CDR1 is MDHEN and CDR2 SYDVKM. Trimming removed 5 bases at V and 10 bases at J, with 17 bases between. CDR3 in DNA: TGTGCCAGCAGTCGACGACCCGTAGGTGACTACACCTTC. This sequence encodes CASSRRPVGDYTF.

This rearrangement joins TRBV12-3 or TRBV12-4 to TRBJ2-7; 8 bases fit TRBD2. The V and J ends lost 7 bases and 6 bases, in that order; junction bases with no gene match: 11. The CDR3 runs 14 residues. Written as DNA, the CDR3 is TGTGCCAGCACCCTGGGCGGGAGGCCGACCGAGCAGTACTTC. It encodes CASTLGGRPTEQYF.

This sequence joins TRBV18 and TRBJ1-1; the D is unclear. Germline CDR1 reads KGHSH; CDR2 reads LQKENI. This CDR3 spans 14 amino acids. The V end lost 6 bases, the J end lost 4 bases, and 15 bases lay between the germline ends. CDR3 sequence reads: CASSPGPSSTEAFF. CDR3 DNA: TGTGCCAGCTCCCCCGGACCTTCGAGCACTGAAGCTTTCTTT.

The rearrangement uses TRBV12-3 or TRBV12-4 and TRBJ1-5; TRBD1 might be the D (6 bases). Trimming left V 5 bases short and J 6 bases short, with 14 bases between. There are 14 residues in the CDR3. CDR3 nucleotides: TGTGCCAGCAGTCCACAGGGTAGGGTTCAGCCCCAGCATTTT. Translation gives CASSPQGRVQPQHF.